This paragraph reports one TCR beta chain. TCRdb used MiXCR to reprocess the RT-PCR reads, holding one entry per CDR3 protein. This table holds more than 550,000 distinct CDR3 sequences, 12% to 15% found once. CDR3 size: 14 residues. Germline V gene sequence: CDR1 SGDLS, CDR2 YYNGEE. V gave up 4 bases and J gave up 8 bases, with 16 bases separating them. This TCR came from a female donor in good health, serving as a healthy control. Specimen: memory CD4+ T cells from blood. The chain recombines TRBV9 with TRBJ2-1, with a possible D match to TRBD1 (6 bases). The CDR3 loop is CASSTYRASDEQFF. CDR3 DNA: TGTGCCAGCAGCACCTACAGGGCAAGCGATGAGCAGTTCTTC.